The clone carrying this TCR beta chain was detected a few times. The study drew participants aged about 18 to 89 years from approximately 23 US areas. Donors were grouped by their self-reported clinical history. This sample is part of a study of blood T cell repertoires in COVID-19. Study details: Samples came from the United States, Italy and Spain, spanning acute and convalescent COVID-19.

Authors' analysis steps: From reference gene primer amplification, estimates of nucleated cell counts were derived. Repertoires were generated with immunoSEQ multiplex PCR, while TCRdb's copy carries only in-frame clones and drops some. The V and J calls and clone size are taken from that table; D and trimming were inferred from the DNA. The table includes approximately 450,000 clones, around 87% detected once. Germline values: CDR1 MNHEY, CDR2 SVGAGI. Trimming removed 7 bases from V and 2 bases from J, with 6 bases in between. The CDR3 has 11 amino acids. The sequencing sample was made of PBMCs or T cells enriched from blood (not recorded which). This clonotype was sampled from a man aged 25 to 45 who had recovered from COVID-19. J is TRBJ2-7 and V is TRBV6-5; tentative D call: TRBD2 (6 bases). The CDR3 region is CASKRAYEQYF. For the CDR3, the DNA is TGTGCCAGCAAGCGGGCCTACGAGCAGTACTTC.